Described below is a single T cell receptor beta chain sequence and its context. The V gene's germline CDR1 is DFQATT and CDR2 SNEGSKA (reference sequence). The V gene end was trimmed by 3 bases and the J gene end by 2 bases; junction bases not matched to a gene: 10. The CDR3 is 16 amino acids. This specimen belongs to a study of early T cells in non-severe SARS-CoV-2 infection. MiXCR was run by TCRdb on the 5' RACE reads, yielding one entry per CDR3 protein. Seen here are roughly 55,000 distinct CDR3 sequences, 15% observed once, and the top ten hold roughly 10%. V usage is TRBV20-1 and J usage is TRBJ2-3, with 8 bases that match TRBD2. Sequenced material: whole blood, taken at baseline. The clonotype was recovered from an adult who was a healthcare worker with PCR-confirmed SARS-CoV-2 infection or an uninfected control (not recorded which). The CDR3 DNA is TGCAGTGCTAGCGGGGGGGCCCTGGGATCCACAGATACGCAGTATTTT. It specifies CSASGGALGSTDTQYF.